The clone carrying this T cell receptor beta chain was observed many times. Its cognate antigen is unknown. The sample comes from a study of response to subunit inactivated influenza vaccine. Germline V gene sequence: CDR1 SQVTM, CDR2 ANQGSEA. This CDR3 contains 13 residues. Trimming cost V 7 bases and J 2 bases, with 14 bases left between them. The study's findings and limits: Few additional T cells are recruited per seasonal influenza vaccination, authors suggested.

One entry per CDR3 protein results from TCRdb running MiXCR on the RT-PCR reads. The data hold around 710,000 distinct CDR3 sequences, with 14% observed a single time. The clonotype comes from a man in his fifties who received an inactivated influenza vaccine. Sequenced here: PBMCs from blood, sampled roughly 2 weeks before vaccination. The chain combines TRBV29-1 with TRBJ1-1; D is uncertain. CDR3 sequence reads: CSARRTDNTEAFF. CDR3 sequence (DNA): TGCAGCGCACGCCGGACGGATAACACTGAAGCTTTCTTT.